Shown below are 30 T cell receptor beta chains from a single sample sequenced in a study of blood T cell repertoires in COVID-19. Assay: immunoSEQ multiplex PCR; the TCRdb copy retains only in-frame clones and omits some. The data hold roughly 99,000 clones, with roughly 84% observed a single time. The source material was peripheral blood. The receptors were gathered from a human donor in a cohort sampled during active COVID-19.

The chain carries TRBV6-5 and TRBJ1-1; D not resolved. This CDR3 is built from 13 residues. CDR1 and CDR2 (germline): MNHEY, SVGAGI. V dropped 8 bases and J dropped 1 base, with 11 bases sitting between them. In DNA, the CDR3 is TGTGCCAGCGACCGGGCGGGGAACACTGAAGCTTTCTTT. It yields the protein CASDRAGNTEAFF.

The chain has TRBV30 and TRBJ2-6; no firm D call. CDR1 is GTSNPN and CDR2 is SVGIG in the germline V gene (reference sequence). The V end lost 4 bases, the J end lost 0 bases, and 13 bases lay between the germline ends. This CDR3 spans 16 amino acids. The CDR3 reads CAWNRALSSGANVLTF. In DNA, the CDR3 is TGTGCCTGGAACAGAGCCCTAAGCTCTGGGGCCAACGTCCTGACTTTC.

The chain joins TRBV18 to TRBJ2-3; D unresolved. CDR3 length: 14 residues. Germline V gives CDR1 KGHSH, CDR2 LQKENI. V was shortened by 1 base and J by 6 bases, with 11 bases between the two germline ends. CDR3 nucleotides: TGTGCCAGCTCACCACTTGATTTGCAGGATACGCAGTATTTT. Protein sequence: CASSPLDLQDTQYF.

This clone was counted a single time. This CDR3 reads CASRGQTHEAFF. CDR3 sequence (DNA): TGTGCCAGCAGAGGACAGACACATGAAGCTTTCTTT. The chain recombines TRBV28 with TRBJ1-1; the D gene is possibly TRBD1 (6 bases). V shed 6 bases and J shed 7 bases, with 12 bases lying between them. Per germline, CDR1 MDHEN and CDR2 SYDVKM. This CDR3 has 12 residues.

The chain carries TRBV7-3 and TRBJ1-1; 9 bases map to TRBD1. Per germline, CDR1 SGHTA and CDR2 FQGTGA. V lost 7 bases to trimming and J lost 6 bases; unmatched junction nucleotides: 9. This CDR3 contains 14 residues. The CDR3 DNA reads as TGTGCCAGCAAATCTACAGGGGGCAAGTCTGAAGCTTTCTTT. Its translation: CASKSTGGKSEAFF.

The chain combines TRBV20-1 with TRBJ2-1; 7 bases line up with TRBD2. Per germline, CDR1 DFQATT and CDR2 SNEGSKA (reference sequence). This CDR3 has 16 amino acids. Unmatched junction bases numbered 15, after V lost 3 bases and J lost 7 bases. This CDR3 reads CSASGRDYSPLNEQFF. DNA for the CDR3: TGCAGTGCTAGTGGAAGGGACTACAGCCCTTTAAATGAGCAGTTCTTC.

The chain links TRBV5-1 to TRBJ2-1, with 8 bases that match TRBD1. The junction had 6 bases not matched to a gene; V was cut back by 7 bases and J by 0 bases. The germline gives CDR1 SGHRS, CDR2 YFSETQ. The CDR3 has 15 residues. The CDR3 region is CASVGTGGSYNEQFF. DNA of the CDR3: TGCGCCAGCGTGGGAACAGGGGGCTCCTACAATGAGCAGTTCTTC.

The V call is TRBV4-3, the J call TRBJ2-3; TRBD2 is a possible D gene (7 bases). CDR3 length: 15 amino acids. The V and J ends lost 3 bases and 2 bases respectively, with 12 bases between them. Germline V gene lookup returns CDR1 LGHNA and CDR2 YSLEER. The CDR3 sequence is CASSQGGQSTDTQYF. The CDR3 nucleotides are TGCGCCAGCAGCCAGGGGGGGCAGTCCACAGATACGCAGTATTTT.

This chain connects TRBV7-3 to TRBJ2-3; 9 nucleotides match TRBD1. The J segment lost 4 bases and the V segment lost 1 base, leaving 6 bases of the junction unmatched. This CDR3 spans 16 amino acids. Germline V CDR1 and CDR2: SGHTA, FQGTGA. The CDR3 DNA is TGTGCCAGCAGCTTAAATACAGGGGGCGAGGCAGATACGCAGTATTTT. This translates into CASSLNTGGEADTQYF.

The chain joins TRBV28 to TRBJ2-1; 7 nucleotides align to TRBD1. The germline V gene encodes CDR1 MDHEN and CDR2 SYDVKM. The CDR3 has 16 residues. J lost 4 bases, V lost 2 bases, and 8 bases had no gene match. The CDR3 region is CASSLADRAPYNEQFF. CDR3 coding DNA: TGTGCCAGCAGTTTAGCTGACAGGGCCCCTTACAATGAGCAGTTCTTC.

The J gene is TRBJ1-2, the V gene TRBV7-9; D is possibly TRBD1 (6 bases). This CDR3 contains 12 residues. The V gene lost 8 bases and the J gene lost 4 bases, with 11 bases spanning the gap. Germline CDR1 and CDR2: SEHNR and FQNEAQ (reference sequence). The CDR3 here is CASGSDSYGYTF. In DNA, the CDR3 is TGTGCCAGCGGATCGGACAGCTATGGCTACACCTTC.

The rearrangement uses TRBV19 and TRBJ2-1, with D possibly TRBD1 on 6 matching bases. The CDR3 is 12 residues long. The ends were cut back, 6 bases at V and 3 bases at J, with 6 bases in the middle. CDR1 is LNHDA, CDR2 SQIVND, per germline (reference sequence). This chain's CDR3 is CASRDSYNEQFF. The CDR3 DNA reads TGTGCCAGTAGGGACAGCTACAATGAGCAGTTCTTC.

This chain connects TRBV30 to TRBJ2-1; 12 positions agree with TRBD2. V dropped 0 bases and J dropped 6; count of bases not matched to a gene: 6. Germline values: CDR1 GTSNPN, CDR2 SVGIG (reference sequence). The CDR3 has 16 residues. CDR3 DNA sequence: TGTGCCTGGAGTGTCACTAGCGGGAGGCCCGGCAATGAGCAGTTCTTC. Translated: CAWSVTSGRPGNEQFF.

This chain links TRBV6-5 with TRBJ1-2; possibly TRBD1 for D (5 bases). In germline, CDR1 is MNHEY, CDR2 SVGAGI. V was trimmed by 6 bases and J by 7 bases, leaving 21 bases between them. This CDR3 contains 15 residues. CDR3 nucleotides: TGTGCCAGCAGGGACACCGGCCGTCAGACGAGTGGCTACACCTTC. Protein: CASRDTGRQTSGYTF.

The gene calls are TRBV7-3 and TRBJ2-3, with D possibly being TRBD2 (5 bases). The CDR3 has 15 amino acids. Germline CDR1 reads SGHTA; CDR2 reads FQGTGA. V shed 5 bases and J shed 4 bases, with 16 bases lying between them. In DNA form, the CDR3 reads TGTGCCAGCAGCCAAACCGGACTCCGCTCAGATACGCAGTATTTT. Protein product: CASSQTGLRSDTQYF.

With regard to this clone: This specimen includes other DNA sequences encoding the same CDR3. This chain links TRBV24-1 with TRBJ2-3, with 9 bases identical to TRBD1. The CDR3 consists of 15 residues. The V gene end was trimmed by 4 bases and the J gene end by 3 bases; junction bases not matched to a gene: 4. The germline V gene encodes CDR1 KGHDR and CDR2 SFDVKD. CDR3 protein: CATSDLTGGTDTQYF. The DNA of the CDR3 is TGTGCCACCAGTGACCTGACAGGGGGGACAGATACGCAGTATTTT.

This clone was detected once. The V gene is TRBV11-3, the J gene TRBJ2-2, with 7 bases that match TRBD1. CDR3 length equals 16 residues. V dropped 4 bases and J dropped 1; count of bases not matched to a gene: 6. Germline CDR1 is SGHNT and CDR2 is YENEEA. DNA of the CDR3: TGTGCCAGCAGCTCCAAGTACAGGGGGAACACCGGGGAGCTGTTTTTT. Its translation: CASSSKYRGNTGELFF.

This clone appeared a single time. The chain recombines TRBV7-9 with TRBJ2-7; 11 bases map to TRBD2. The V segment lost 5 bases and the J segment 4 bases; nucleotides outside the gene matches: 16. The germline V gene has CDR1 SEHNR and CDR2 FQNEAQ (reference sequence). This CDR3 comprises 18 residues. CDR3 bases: TGTGCCAGCAGCCGAAGGGTAGCGGGAGGGCCGGGAGCTTACGAGCAGTACTTC. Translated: CASSRRVAGGPGAYEQYF.

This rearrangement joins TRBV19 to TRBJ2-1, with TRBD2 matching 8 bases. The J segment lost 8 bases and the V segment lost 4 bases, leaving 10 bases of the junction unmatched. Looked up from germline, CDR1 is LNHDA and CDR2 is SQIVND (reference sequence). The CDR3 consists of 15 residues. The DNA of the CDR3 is TGTGCCAGTAGTAATACCGGGACTAGAGTCGATGAGCAGTTCTTC. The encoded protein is CASSNTGTRVDEQFF.

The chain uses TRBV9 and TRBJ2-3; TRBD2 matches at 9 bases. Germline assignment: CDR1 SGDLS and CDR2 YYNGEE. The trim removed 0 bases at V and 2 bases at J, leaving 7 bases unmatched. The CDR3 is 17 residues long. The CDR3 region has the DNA TGTGCCAGCAGCGTAGGGGATAGCGGGAGACCCACAGATACGCAGTATTTT. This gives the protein CASSVGDSGRPTDTQYF.

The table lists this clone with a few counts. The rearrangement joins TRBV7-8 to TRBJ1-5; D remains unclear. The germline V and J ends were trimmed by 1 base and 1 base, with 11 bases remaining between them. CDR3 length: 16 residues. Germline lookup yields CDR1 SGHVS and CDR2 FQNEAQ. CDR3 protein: CASSLDHPGSNQPQHF. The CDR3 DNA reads TGTGCCAGCAGCTTAGATCATCCCGGGAGCAATCAGCCCCAGCATTTT.

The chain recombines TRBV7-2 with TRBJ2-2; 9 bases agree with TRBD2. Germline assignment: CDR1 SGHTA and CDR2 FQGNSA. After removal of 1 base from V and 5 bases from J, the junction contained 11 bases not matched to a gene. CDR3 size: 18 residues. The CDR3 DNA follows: TGTGCCAGCAGCTTAGTAGGAGGGCTAGCGGGATCTACCGGGGAGCTGTTTTTT. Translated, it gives CASSLVGGLAGSTGELFF. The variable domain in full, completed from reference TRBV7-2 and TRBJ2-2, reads GAGVSQSPSNKVTEKGKDVELRCDPISGHTALYWYRQSLGQGLEFLIYFQGNSAPDKSGLPSDRFSAERTGGSVSTLTIQRTQQEDSAVYLCASSLVGGLAGSTGELFFGEGSRLTVL.

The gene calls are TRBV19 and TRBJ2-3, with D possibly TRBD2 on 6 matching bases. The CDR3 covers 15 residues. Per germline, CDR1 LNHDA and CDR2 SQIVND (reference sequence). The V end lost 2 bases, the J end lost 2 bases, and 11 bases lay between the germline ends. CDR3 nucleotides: TGTGCCAGTAGTATACAGGGACTTTCCACAGATACGCAGTATTTT. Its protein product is CASSIQGLSTDTQYF. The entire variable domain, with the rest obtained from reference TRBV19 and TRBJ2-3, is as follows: DGGITQSPKYLFRKEGQNVTLSCEQNLNHDAMYWYRQDPGQGLRLIYYSQIVNDFQKGDIAEGYSVSREKKESFPLTVTSAQKNPTAFYLCASSIQGLSTDTQYFGPGTRLTVL.

Written as DNA, the CDR3 is TGTGCCTGGAGTACCGCGGACAGACAGGGACCCCTCCACTTT. This translates into CAWSTADRQGPLHF. The chain uses TRBV30 and TRBJ1-6; TRBD1 matches 7 bases. CDR1 GTSNPN and CDR2 SVGIG come from the germline V gene (reference sequence). The CDR3 covers 14 residues. V was clipped by 2 bases and J by 12 bases; unmatched bases: 10.

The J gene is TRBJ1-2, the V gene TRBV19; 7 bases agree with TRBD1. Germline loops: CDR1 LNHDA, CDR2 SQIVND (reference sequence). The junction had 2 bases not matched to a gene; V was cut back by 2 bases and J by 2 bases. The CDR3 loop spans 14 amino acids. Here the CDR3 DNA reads TGTGCCAGTAGTATACGACAGGGCAACTATGGCTACACCTTC. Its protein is CASSIRQGNYGYTF.

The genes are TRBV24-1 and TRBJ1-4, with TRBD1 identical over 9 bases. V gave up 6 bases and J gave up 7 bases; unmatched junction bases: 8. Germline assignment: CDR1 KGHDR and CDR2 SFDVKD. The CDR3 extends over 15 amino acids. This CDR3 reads CATSTGTGIGEKLFF. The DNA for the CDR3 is TGTGCCACCAGTACCGGGACAGGGATTGGTGAAAAACTGTTTTTT.

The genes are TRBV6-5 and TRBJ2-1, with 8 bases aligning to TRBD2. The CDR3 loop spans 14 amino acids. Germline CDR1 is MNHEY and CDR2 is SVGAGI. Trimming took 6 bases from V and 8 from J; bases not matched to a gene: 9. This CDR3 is CASSRRVAGYEQFF. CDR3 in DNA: TGTGCCAGCAGCCGCCGGGTAGCGGGATATGAGCAGTTCTTC.

The CDR3 DNA sequence: TGTGCCAGTAGCCCTAGGGACAGGGGAGGAGGAGAGACCCAGTACTTC. Encoded protein: CASSPRDRGGGETQYF. This sequence joins TRBV19 and TRBJ2-5; 10 bases map to TRBD1. The germline V gene has CDR1 LNHDA and CDR2 SQIVND (reference sequence). This CDR3 is built from 16 residues. The V and J ends lost 6 bases and 4 bases, in that order; junction bases with no gene match: 11. Full variable domain (outside the CDR3, taken from reference TRBV19 and TRBJ2-5): DGGITQSPKYLFRKEGQNVTLSCEQNLNHDAMYWYRQDPGQGLRLIYYSQIVNDFQKGDIAEGYSVSREKKESFPLTVTSAQKNPTAFYLCASSPRDRGGGETQYFGPGTRLLVL.

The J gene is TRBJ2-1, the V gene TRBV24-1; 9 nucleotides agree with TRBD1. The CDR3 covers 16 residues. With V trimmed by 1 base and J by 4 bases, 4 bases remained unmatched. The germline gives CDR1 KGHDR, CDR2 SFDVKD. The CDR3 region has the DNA TGTGCCACCAGTGATTTTAGGACAGGGGCATACAATGAGCAGTTCTTC. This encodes CATSDFRTGAYNEQFF.

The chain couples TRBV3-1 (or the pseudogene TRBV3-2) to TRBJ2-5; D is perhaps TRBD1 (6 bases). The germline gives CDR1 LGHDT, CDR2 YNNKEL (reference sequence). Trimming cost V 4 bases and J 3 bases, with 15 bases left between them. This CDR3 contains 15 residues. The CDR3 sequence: CASSRGTTIEETQYF. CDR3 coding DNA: TGTGCCAGCAGCCGTGGGACAACAATAGAAGAGACCCAGTACTTC.